This T cell receptor beta chain was profiled in a study of quantifying T cell responses using KT2 cells. About the study: RNA was reverse transcribed with TCR alpha and beta constant-region primers.

An oligo carrying a UMI was ligated to the cDNA 3' end. The first PCR ran 4 to 5 cycles with an equimolar RC1.1 and RC1.2 beta primer mix. TCRdb reprocessed the UMI-ligation and nested PCR reads with MiXCR, giving one entry per CDR3 protein. The sample has around 30,000 distinct CDR3 sequences, over 9% seen once. This clonotype has just a few counts. Trimming removed 3 bases from V and 3 bases from J; junction bases left unmatched: 8. Germline CDR1 reads SGHNT; CDR2 reads YYREEE (reference sequence). The CDR3 contains 17 residues. This receptor was identified in a human donor. The source material was PBMCs spiked with cells of the T cell clone KT2. J is TRBJ2-7 and V is TRBV5-4, with 14 bases matching TRBD2. As DNA, the CDR3 is TGTGCCAGCAGCTCGAAAGCCGGGACTAGCGGGAGCTACGAGCAGTACTTC. Translation gives CASSSKAGTSGSYEQYF.